The 28 T cell receptor beta chains below all came from one sample that was sequenced in a study of T cells after yellow fever vaccination. TCRdb itself ran the 5' RACE reads through MiXCR, one entry per CDR3 protein. The sample carries about 360,000 distinct CDR3 sequences, 6.2% recorded once. The sequencing here drew on PBMCs, taken 5 days after the yellow fever booster vaccination. All receptors come from a man in his thirties or forties who received the YFV17D yellow fever vaccine.

In regard to this clonotype: This may arise from a read error, as a much more abundant clone is one base away. The chain uses TRBV18 and TRBJ2-1, with D tentatively TRBD1 (5 bases). Germline loops: CDR1 KGHSH, CDR2 LQKENI. This CDR3 is built from 14 residues. CDR3: CASSGDRAYSEQFF. The DNA of the CDR3 is TGTGCCAGCTCGGGCGACAGAGCCTACAGTGAGCAGTTCTTC.

This clonotype turned up a few times. The chain combines TRBV7-2 with TRBJ2-1; the D gene is possibly TRBD2 (5 bases). The CDR3 spans 17 residues. CDR1 and CDR2 from the germline V gene are SGHTA and FQGNSA. Trimming stripped 2 bases from V and 8 bases from J, with 22 bases between. In DNA form, the CDR3 reads TGTGCCAGCAGCTTAACTAGTTTTGGTCCTTTTGGGGATGAGCAGTTCTTC. Its translation is CASSLTSFGPFGDEQFF.

This clonotype was counted a few times. V is TRBV5-6 and J is TRBJ2-7; 7 positions agree with TRBD1. V trimming: 4 bases; J trimming: 0 bases; junction bases outside the gene matches: 16. The CDR3 is 18 amino acids. Germline V lookup: CDR1 SGHDT, CDR2 YYEEEE. The CDR3 DNA sequence: TGTGCCAGCAGCGCTAGAGCCTTGGACAGGAAGAGCTCCTACGAGCAGTACTTC. It specifies CASSARALDRKSSYEQYF.

Many counts were recorded for this clonotype. The V gene is TRBV6-1, the J gene TRBJ2-7; 8 nucleotides agree with TRBD1. CDR1 and CDR2 (germline): MNHNS, SASEGT. The CDR3 has 15 amino acids. J lost 0 bases, V lost 6 bases, and 7 bases had no gene match. CDR3 nucleotides: TGTGCCAGCAGGGCCGGGACAGGAAACTCCTACGAGCAGTACTTC. This sequence encodes CASRAGTGNSYEQYF.

This clonotype has ten or more counts. J is TRBJ2-5 and V is TRBV6-2 or TRBV6-3; D is uncertain. The V end lost 2 bases, the J end lost 1 base, and 8 bases lay between the germline ends. CDR3 size: 14 residues. The V gene's germline CDR1 is MNHEY and CDR2 SVGEGT. The CDR3 here is CASSYSRAQETQYF. The CDR3 nucleotides are TGTGCCAGCAGTTACAGCCGGGCCCAAGAGACCCAGTACTTC.

In its sample, this clonotype was seen many times. V usage is TRBV12-3 or TRBV12-4 and J usage is TRBJ2-1; TRBD2 might be the D (5 bases). Between the trimmed V and J ends, which lost 0 bases and 9 bases, there was a span of 9 bases. The length of the CDR3 is 13 residues. The CDR3 sequence: CASSLAGSAEQFF. As DNA, the CDR3 is TGTGCCAGCAGTTTAGCGGGTAGCGCTGAGCAGTTCTTC.

This clonotype was found a few times. V and J are TRBV27 and TRBJ2-1, with 15 bases matching TRBD2. Germline-derived CDR1 and CDR2 are MNHEY and SMNVEV (reference sequence). CDR3 size: 14 residues. The V gene end was trimmed by 5 bases and the J gene end by 14 bases; junction bases not matched to a gene: 7. The CDR3 loop is CASSRTSGRAREFF. CDR3 nucleotides: TGTGCCAGCAGTCGGACTAGCGGGAGGGCCAGGGAGTTCTTC.

V is TRBV7-6 and J is TRBJ2-3; D gene unclear. CDR1 and CDR2 from the germline V gene are SGHVS and FNYEAQ. V was shortened by 4 bases and J by 1 base, with 9 bases between the two germline ends. The CDR3 loop spans 14 amino acids. CDR3 nucleotides: TGTGCCAGCAGCTCCATTGGGGGCACAGATACGCAGTATTTT. It yields the protein CASSSIGGTDTQYF.

At least ten counts were recorded for this clonotype. This sequence joins TRBV12-3 or TRBV12-4 and TRBJ1-6, with a tentative D call TRBD1 (5 bases). The CDR3 length is 14 residues. V shed 3 bases and J shed 7 bases, with 10 bases lying between them. The DNA of the CDR3 is TGTGCCAGCAGTTTCTCAGGGACCAATTCACCCCTCCACTTT. Translated: CASSFSGTNSPLHF.

This clonotype showed up just a few times. The chain joins TRBV6-1 to TRBJ2-5; a weak D match, TRBD2 (6 bases). There are 14 residues in the CDR3. Trimming left V 6 bases short and J 4 bases short, with 15 bases between. Germline V gene lookup returns CDR1 MNHNS and CDR2 SASEGT. The CDR3 loop is CASRLTPSVETQYF. Written as DNA, the CDR3 is TGTGCCAGCAGACTCACCCCTAGCGTAGAGACCCAGTACTTC.

Ten or more counts support this clonotype. The chain joins TRBV18 to TRBJ2-5; perhaps TRBD2 as D (5 bases). Germline V lookup: CDR1 KGHSH, CDR2 LQKENI. V was clipped by 2 bases and J by 2 bases, with 15 bases between them. This CDR3 region has 16 residues. The DNA of the CDR3 is TGTGCCAGCTCACCAACGAGAAGCAGCGGACAAGAGACCCAGTACTTC. Translating it yields CASSPTRSSGQETQYF. The whole variable domain, remainder taken from reference TRBV18 and TRBJ2-5, is NAGVMQNPRHLVRRRGQEARLRCSPMKGHSHVYWYRQLPEEGLKFMVYLQKENIIDESGMPKERFSAEFPKEGPSILRIQQVVRGDSAAYFCASSPTRSSGQETQYFGPGTRLLVL.

This clonotype occurred a few times. The V gene is TRBV10-3, the J gene TRBJ2-3; tentative D call: TRBD1 (6 bases). Germline V gives CDR1 ENHRY, CDR2 SYGVKD. The V end lost 4 bases, the J end lost 2 bases, and 10 bases lay between the germline ends. This CDR3 region has 14 residues. CDR3 sequence (DNA): TGTGCCATCAGTGCGGCAGGGGACACAGATACGCAGTATTTT. It specifies CAISAAGDTDTQYF.

This clonotype was seen more than once but under ten times. The CDR3 DNA is TGTGCCAGCACCCCCGGGGGCGGGACTACCTACAATGAGCAGTTCTTC. It codes for CASTPGGGTTYNEQFF. The chain employs TRBV7-6 and TRBJ2-1, with a possible D match to TRBD2 (7 bases). This CDR3 contains 16 residues. Germline loops: CDR1 SGHVS, CDR2 FNYEAQ. The V and J ends lost 7 bases and 2 bases respectively, with 18 bases between them.

The table lists this clonotype with many counts. CDR3 nucleotides: TGTGCCAGCAGTGCCACTAGCGGGACCTACAATGAGCAGTTCTTC. Encoded protein: CASSATSGTYNEQFF. The chain joins TRBV6-1 to TRBJ2-1, with 10 bases identical to TRBD2. Germline V lookup: CDR1 MNHNS, CDR2 SASEGT. The V gene end was trimmed by 4 bases and the J gene end by 2 bases; junction bases not matched to a gene: 2. The CDR3 extends over 15 amino acids.

This clonotype was counted between two and nine times. The rearrangement links TRBV20-1 to TRBJ2-3, with D possibly matching TRBD1 (5 bases). In germline, CDR1 is DFQATT, CDR2 SNEGSKA (reference sequence). The CDR3 covers 13 residues. V lost 6 bases and J 6 bases, leaving 16 bases between the germline ends. CDR3 protein: CSARRTDIDTQYF. CDR3 bases: TGCAGTGCCCGCCGTACGGACATCGATACGCAGTATTTT.

This clonotype was detected a few times. The CDR3: CASSAGRGADTQYF. DNA for the CDR3: TGTGCCAGCAGTGCCGGCCGGGGTGCAGATACGCAGTATTTT. The chain carries TRBV28 and TRBJ2-3; possible D gene TRBD2, 5 bases. Trimming shortened V by 5 bases and J by 4 bases, and 13 bases separated the two germline ends. The germline V gene has CDR1 MDHEN and CDR2 SYDVKM. The CDR3 runs 14 residues.

This clonotype was recorded a few times. V usage is TRBV30 and J usage is TRBJ2-3, with TRBD2 matching 7 bases. CDR3 size: 13 residues. V gave up 8 bases and J gave up 3 bases; unmatched junction bases: 8. CDR1 GTSNPN and CDR2 SVGIG come from the germline V gene (reference sequence). The chain's CDR3 is CARRGEWTDTQYF. DNA of the CDR3: TGTGCCCGCCGGGGGGAATGGACAGATACGCAGTATTTT.

V usage is TRBV24-1 and J usage is TRBJ2-1, with D tentatively TRBD2 (6 bases). V was cut by 2 bases and J by 7 bases, with 14 bases left in between. The CDR3 is made up of 15 amino acids. The germline CDR1 and CDR2 sequences are KGHDR and SFDVKD. The CDR3 spells CATSDSGLKGNEQFF. The CDR3 nucleotides read TGTGCCACCAGTGATTCGGGACTCAAGGGGAATGAGCAGTTCTTC.

This clonotype was recorded a few times. The chain couples TRBV5-5 to TRBJ1-1, with 11 bases that match TRBD1. The CDR3 length is 16 residues. Germline CDR1 SGHKS, CDR2 YYEKEE (reference sequence). V lost 3 bases to trimming and J lost 7 bases; unmatched junction nucleotides: 11. The CDR3 DNA reads TGTGCCAGCAGCTCGGACAGGGGGCCACACCGCTTTGAAGCTTTCTTT. Translation: CASSSDRGPHRFEAFF.

The sample holds a few counts of this clonotype. The chain is built from TRBV7-2 and TRBJ2-2; 8 bases map to TRBD2. V was pared by 3 bases and J by 6 bases, with 3 bases of the junction left unmatched. CDR3 length equals 14 residues. Germline V gives CDR1 SGHTA, CDR2 FQGNSA. The CDR3, as DNA: TGTGCCAGCAGCTTCGGTAGCGGGGCCGGGGAGCTGTTTTTT. It specifies CASSFGSGAGELFF. Based on the CDR3 plus reference TRBV7-2 and TRBJ2-2, the full variable domain is GAGVSQSPSNKVTEKGKDVELRCDPISGHTALYWYRQSLGQGLEFLIYFQGNSAPDKSGLPSDRFSAERTGGSVSTLTIQRTQQEDSAVYLCASSFGSGAGELFFGEGSRLTVL.

There are many counts of this clonotype. The chain has TRBV20-1 and TRBJ2-3, with 8 bases matching TRBD2. CDR1 and CDR2 from the germline V gene are DFQATT and SNEGSKA (reference sequence). Trimming cost V 0 bases and J 4 bases; bases outside gene matches: 3. CDR3 length equals 14 residues. CDR3 bases: TGCAGTGCTAGAGATTCGGGGGGGTCAGATACGCAGTATTTT. As protein: CSARDSGGSDTQYF.

This clonotype was counted ten times or more. The V and J genes are TRBV5-6 and TRBJ2-7, with 9 bases matching TRBD1. The CDR3 covers 14 residues. Germline CDR1 and CDR2: SGHDT and YYEEEE. Losses at the gene ends were 1 base for V and 6 bases for J; bases not matched to a gene: 5. CDR3 region: CASSLRTGESEQYF. In DNA form, the CDR3 reads TGTGCCAGCAGCTTGCGGACAGGGGAATCCGAGCAGTACTTC.

This chain uses TRBV6-2 or TRBV6-3 with TRBJ2-7; TRBD2 matches 8 bases. V was clipped by 3 bases and J by 4 bases; unmatched bases: 5. This CDR3 has 14 amino acids. Per germline, CDR1 MNHEY and CDR2 SVGEGT. The CDR3 DNA sequence: TGTGCCAGCAGTTATGGAGCGGGAGTATACGAGCAGTACTTC. Its protein product is CASSYGAGVYEQYF.

This clonotype occurred a few times. This chain connects TRBV20-1 to TRBJ2-1, with TRBD1 matching 7 bases. The CDR3 runs to 15 residues. V shed 5 bases, J shed 9 bases, and the junction held 16 bases outside the gene matches. CDR1 DFQATT and CDR2 SNEGSKA come from the germline V gene (reference sequence). The CDR3 here is CSAAHPGQYQFEQFF. CDR3 bases: TGCAGTGCTGCCCATCCGGGACAGTACCAATTTGAGCAGTTCTTC.

In its sample, this clonotype was seen many times. The CDR3 sequence: CASKAGGPNTQYF. The CDR3 nucleotides read TGTGCCAGCAAGGCGGGAGGGCCAAATACGCAGTATTTT. The V gene is TRBV12-3 or TRBV12-4, the J gene TRBJ2-3, with 9 bases that match TRBD2. Unmatched junction bases numbered 6, after V lost 7 bases and J lost 7 bases. This CDR3 has 13 amino acids.

This clonotype was counted between two and nine times. V is TRBV18 and J is TRBJ2-7; no definite D call. Germline V gene sequence: CDR1 KGHSH, CDR2 LQKENI. The CDR3 has 15 residues. V lost 4 bases, J lost 0 bases, and 13 bases lay in between. CDR3: CASSLDATSSYEQYF. CDR3 bases: TGTGCCAGCTCACTTGACGCCACGAGCTCCTACGAGCAGTACTTC.

V and J are TRBV7-2 and TRBJ1-6; D is uncertain. This CDR3 is built from 13 residues. CDR1 and CDR2 (germline): SGHTA, FQGNSA. V was clipped by 3 bases and J by 10 bases, with 10 bases between them. The CDR3 DNA reads TGTGCCAGCAGCTTGGAGGGTGACTCACCCCTCCACTTT. Translated, it gives CASSLEGDSPLHF.

This clonotype appeared a few times. This chain connects TRBV4-2 to TRBJ2-7; maybe TRBD1 (5 bases). From germline, CDR1 is LGHNA and CDR2 YNFKEQ. The CDR3 is 16 residues long. Trimming cost V 1 base and J 4 bases, with 17 bases left between them. CDR3 DNA sequence: TGTGCCAGCAGCCAAGTTGCCCGTATGGGGCGATACGAGCAGTACTTC. Its translation: CASSQVARMGRYEQYF.